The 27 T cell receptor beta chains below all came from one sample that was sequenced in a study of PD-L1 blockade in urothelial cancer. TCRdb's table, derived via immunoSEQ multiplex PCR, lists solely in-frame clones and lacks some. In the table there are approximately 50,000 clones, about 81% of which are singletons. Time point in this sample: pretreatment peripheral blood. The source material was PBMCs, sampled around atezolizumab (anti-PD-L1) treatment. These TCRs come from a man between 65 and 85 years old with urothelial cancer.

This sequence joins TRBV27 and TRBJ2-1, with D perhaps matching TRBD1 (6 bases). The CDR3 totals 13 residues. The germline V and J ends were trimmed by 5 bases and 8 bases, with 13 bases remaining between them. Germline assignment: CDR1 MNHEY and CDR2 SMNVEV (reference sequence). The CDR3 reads CASSPTGLYEQFF. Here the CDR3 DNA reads TGTGCCAGCAGTCCCACAGGGTTGTATGAGCAGTTCTTC.

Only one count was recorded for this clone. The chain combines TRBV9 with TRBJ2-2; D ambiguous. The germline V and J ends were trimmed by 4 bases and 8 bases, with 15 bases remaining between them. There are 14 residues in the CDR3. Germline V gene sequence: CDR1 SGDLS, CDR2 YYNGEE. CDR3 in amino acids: CASSPRLSEGELFF. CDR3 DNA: TGTGCCAGCAGCCCAAGACTTTCCGAAGGGGAGCTGTTTTTT.

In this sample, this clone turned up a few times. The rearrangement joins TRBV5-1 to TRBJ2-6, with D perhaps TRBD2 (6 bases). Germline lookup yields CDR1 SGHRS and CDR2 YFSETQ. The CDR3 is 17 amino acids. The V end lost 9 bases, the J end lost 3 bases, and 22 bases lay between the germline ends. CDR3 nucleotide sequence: TGCGCCACCTCCCGGGTGCCGGGAGTGCTTGGGGCCAACGTCCTGACTTTC. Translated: CATSRVPGVLGANVLTF.

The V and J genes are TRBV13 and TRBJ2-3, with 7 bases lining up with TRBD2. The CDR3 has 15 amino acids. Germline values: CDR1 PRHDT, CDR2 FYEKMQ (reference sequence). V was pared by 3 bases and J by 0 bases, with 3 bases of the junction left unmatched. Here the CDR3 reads CASSLGGVSTDTQYF. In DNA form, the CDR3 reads TGTGCCAGCAGCTTGGGAGGGGTGAGCACAGATACGCAGTATTTT.

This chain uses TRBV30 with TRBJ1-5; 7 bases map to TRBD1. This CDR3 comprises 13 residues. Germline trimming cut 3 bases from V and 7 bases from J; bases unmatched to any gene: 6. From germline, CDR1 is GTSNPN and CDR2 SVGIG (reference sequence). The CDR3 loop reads CAWRAGGGQPQHF. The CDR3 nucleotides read TGTGCCTGGAGGGCGGGAGGGGGCCAGCCCCAGCATTTT.

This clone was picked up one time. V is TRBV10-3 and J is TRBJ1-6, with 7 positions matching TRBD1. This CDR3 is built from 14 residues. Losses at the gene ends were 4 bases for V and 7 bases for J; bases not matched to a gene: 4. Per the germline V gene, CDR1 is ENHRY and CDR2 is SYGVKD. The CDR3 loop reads CAISGGQVNSPLHF. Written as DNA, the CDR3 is TGTGCCATCAGTGGCGGACAGGTGAATTCACCCCTCCACTTT.

The CDR3 sequence: CSATQGADTQYF. DNA of the CDR3: TGCAGCGCCACACAGGGGGCCGATACGCAGTATTTT. The chain recombines TRBV29-1 with TRBJ2-3; 9 bases match TRBD1. The CDR3 contains 12 residues. The V segment lost 7 bases and the J segment 6 bases; nucleotides outside the gene matches: 5. CDR1 is SQVTM and CDR2 is ANQGSEA in the germline V gene.

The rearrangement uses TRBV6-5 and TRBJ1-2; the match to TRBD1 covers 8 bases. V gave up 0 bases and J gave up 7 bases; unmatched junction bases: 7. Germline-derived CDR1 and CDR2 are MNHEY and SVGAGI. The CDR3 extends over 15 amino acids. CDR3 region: CASSYSVGQGGGYTF. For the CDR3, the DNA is TGTGCCAGCAGTTACTCGGTAGGACAGGGCGGTGGCTACACCTTC.

The CDR3 region is CASSLDYDGQETQYF. The CDR3 DNA sequence: TGTGCCAGCAGCTTAGACTACGACGGACAAGAGACCCAGTACTTC. The chain is built from TRBV7-9 and TRBJ2-5, with D uncertain. Germline V gives CDR1 SEHNR, CDR2 FQNEAQ (reference sequence). The CDR3 contains 15 residues. The germline V and J ends were trimmed by 1 base and 2 bases, with 11 bases remaining between them. The variable domain in full, completed from reference TRBV7-9 and TRBJ2-5, reads DTGVSQNPRHKITKRGQNVTFRCDPISEHNRLYWYRQTLGQGPEFLTYFQNEAQLEKSRLLSDRFSAERPKGSFSTLEIQRTEQGDSAMYLCASSLDYDGQETQYFGPGTRLLVL.

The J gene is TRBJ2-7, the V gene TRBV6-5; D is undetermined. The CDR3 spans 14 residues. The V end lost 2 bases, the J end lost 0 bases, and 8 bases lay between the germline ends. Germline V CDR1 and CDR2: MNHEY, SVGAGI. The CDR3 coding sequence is TGTGCCAGCAGTTACAGCCAGGCCTCCTACGAGCAGTACTTC. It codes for CASSYSQASYEQYF.

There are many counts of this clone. The CDR3, as DNA: TGCGCCAGCAGCCAAGATCTCTATCGGAGGACAGTTTCACACTCCTATAATTCACCCCTCCACTTT. Its translation: CASSQDLYRRTVSHSYNSPLHF. J is TRBJ1-6 and V is TRBV4-3; D may be TRBD1 (6 bases). Trimming left V 0 bases short and J 0 bases short, with 24 bases between. The germline V gene has CDR1 LGHNA and CDR2 YSLEER. The CDR3 spans 22 residues.

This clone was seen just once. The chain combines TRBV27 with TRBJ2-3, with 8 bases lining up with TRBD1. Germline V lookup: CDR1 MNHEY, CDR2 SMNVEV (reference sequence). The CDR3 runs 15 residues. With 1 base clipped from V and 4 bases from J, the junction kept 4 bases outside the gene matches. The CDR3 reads CASSLWQGAADTQYF. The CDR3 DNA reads TGTGCCAGCAGTTTATGGCAGGGGGCGGCAGATACGCAGTATTTT.

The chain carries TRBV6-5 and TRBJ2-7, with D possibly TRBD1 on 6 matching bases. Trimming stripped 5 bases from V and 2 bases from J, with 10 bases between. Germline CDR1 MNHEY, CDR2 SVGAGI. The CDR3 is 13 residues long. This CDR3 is CASSRGGPYEQYF. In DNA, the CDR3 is TGTGCCAGCAGTCGAGGGGGTCCCTACGAGCAGTACTTC.

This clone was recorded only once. Here the CDR3 DNA reads TGTGCCAGCAAAAGTCTAGCGGGAGTTCTTAATGAGCAGTTCTTC. Its translation is CASKSLAGVLNEQFF. The chain is built from TRBV19 and TRBJ2-1; TRBD2 agrees at 10 bases. The CDR3 length is 15 residues. V shed 9 bases and J 7 bases; nucleotides not matched to a gene: 12. The germline CDR1 and CDR2 sequences are LNHDA and SQIVND (reference sequence).

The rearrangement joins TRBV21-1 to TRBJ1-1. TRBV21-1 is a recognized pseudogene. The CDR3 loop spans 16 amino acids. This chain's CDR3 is CASSNGGAGIYTEAFF. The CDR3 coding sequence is TGTGCCAGCAGCAATGGAGGGGCAGGGATATACACTGAAGCTTTCTTT.

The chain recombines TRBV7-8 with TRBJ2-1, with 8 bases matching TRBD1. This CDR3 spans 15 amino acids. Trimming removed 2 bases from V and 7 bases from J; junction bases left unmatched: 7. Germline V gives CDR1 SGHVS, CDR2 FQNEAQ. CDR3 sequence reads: CASSLRRGLGNEQFF. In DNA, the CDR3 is TGTGCCAGCAGCTTACGCAGGGGGCTAGGAAATGAGCAGTTCTTC.

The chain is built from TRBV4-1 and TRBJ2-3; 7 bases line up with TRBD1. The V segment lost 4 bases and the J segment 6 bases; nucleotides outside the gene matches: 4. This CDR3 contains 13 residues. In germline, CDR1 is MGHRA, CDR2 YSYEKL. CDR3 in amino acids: CASSLGGADTQYF. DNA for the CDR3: TGCGCCAGCAGCCTAGGGGGCGCTGATACGCAGTATTTT.

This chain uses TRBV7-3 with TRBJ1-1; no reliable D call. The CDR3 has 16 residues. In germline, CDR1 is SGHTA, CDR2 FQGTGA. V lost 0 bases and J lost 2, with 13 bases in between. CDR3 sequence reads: CASSLTGNAVNTEAFF. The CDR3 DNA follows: TGTGCCAGCAGCTTAACCGGTAATGCGGTCAACACTGAAGCTTTCTTT.

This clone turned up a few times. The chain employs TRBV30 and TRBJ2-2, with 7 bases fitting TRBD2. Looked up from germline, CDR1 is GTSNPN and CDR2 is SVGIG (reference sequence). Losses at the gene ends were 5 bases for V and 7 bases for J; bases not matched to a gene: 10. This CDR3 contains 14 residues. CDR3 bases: TGTGCCTGGTCCCCGGAAGGGAGGGGCGGGGAGCTGTTTTTT. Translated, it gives CAWSPEGRGGELFF.

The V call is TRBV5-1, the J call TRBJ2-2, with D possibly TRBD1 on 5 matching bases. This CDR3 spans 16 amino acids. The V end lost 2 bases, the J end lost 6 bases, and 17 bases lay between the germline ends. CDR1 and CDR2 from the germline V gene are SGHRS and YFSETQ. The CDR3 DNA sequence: TGCGCCAGCAGCTTCGACAGCCAAGGGTCCGCCGGGGAGCTGTTTTTT. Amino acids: CASSFDSQGSAGELFF.

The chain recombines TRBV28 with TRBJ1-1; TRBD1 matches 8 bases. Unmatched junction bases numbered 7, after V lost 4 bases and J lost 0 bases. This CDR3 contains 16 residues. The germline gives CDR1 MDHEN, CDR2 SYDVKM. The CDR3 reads CASSYRTGPMNTEAFF. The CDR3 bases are TGTGCCAGCAGTTACCGGACAGGGCCCATGAACACTGAAGCTTTCTTT.

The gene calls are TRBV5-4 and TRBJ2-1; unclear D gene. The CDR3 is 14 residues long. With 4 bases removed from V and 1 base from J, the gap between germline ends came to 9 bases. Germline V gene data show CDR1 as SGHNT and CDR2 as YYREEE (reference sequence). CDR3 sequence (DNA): TGTGCCAGCAGCCTGAGAGGTTCCTACAATGAGCAGTTCTTC. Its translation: CASSLRGSYNEQFF.

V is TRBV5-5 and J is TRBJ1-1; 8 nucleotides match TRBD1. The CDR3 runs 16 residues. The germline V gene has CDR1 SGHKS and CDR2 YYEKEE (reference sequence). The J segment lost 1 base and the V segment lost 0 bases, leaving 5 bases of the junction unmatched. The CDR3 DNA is TGTGCCAGCAGCTTGGGGCCCGGGACAGGGAACACTGAAGCTTTCTTT. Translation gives CASSLGPGTGNTEAFF.

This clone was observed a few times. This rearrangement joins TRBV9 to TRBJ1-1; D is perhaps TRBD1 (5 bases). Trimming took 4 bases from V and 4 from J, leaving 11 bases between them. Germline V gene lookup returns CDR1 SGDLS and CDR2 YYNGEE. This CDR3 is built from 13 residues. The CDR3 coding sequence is TGTGCCAGCAGCCAGACGGGGGGCACTGAAGCTTTCTTT. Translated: CASSQTGGTEAFF.

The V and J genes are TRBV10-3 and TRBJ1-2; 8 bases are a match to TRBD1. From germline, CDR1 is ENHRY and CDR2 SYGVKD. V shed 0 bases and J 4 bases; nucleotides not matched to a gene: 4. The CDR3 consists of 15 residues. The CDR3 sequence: CAISESAGGPYGYTF. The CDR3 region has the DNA TGTGCCATCAGTGAGTCCGCAGGGGGCCCCTATGGCTACACCTTC.

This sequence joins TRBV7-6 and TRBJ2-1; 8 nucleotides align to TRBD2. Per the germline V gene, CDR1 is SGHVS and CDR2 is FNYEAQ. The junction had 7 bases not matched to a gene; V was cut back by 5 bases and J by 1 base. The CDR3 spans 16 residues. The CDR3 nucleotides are TGTGCCAGCAGCCAAGCGGCTAGCGGGTCCTACAATGAGCAGTTCTTC. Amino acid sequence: CASSQAASGSYNEQFF.

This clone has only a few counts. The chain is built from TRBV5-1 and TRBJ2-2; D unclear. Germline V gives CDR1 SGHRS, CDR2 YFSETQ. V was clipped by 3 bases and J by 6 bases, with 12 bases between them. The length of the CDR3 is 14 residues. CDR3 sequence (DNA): TGCGCCAGCAGCTCTAGTCTGGGTCCCGGGGAGCTGTTTTTT. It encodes CASSSSLGPGELFF.